This T cell receptor beta chain derives from a study of T-cell reconstitution after alpha-beta-depleted transplantation in children (dated by TCRdb to between 2015 and 2016). Describing the broader study: T-cell immune reconstitution after TCRalphabeta/CD19-depleted allogeneic hematopoietic cell transplantation in children was quantitatively tracked in the study by means of TCR repertoire profiling. Study-level results and caveats: Hyperexpanded clone frequencies declined over subsequent months; after one year, T-cell counts and TCRbeta diversity were mostly attributed to newly produced T cells. In some patients, the high TCRbeta diversity seen at day 60 was put down to recipient T cells and intrathymic progenitors that had survived conditioning. The apparently early recovery of alphabetaT-cell counts about two months after transplant reportedly depended on only several hundred rapidly expanded clones that came from non-depleted graft cells.

The receptor library was made with PCR. The data were produced on an Illumina HiSeq 2500. TCR libraries were prepared with molecular barcoding, using unique molecular identifiers to normalize TCRbeta repertoire quantification. TCRdb reanalyzed the raw reads on its own, using fastp at Q25 for trimming and MiXCR for clone calling, and kept in-frame beta chains. All rows with the same CDR3 protein become a single entry with the most common DNA and genes. The sample table records fewer than 550,000 distinct CDR3 sequences; about an eighth of these occur just once. The top ten constitute around 15% of the sample. In its sample, this clonotype was seen a few times. Its antigen specificity is not known. Within one base of it there is no much larger clone, and no base qualities were kept. Read against the paper, the sample's treatment or condition label means: allogeneic hematopoietic cell transplantation with graft depleted of TCRalphabeta T cells and CD19 B cells. The transplant recipients were children given TCRalphabeta/CD19-depleted allogeneic hematopoietic cell grafts.

The germline V gene (reference sequence) gives CDR1 as LGHDT and CDR2 as YNNKEL. Deletion took 0 bases off V and 5 bases off J, with a span of 11 bases between the germline ends. Measured from the cysteine to the phenylalanine, the CDR3 is 15 residues long. The read is trimmed to its CDR3 DNA, 45 bases read in frame from base 1. This sequence was found in a female patient aged 2-10 years who had a stem cell transplant for aplastic anemia, so the T cells may come from the graft donor. The sequencing here drew on PBMCs, mostly from graft donor cells, taken 180 days after TCRalphabeta/CD19-depleted stem cell transplant. The chain was built from TRBV3-1 and TRBJ2-4; the D segment cannot be called with confidence. The DNA reads TGTGCCAGCAGCCAAGAGATGGTGAGCGAAAACATTCAGTACTTC. The resulting protein is CASSQEMVSENIQYF.